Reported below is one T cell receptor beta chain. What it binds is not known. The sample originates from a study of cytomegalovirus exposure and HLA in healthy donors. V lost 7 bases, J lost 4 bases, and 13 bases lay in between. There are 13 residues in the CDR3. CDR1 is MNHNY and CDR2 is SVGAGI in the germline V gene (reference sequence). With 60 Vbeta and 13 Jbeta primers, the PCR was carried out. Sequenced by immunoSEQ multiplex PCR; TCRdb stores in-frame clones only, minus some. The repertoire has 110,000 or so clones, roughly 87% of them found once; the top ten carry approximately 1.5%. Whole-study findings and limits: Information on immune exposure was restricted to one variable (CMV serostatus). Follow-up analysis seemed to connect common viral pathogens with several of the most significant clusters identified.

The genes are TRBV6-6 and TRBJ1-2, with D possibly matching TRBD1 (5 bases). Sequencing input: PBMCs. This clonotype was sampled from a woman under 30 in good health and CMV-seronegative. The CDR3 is CASTPGGSYGYTF. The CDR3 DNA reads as TGTGCCAGCACCCCGGGGGGTAGCTATGGCTACACCTTC.